This T cell receptor beta chain was sequenced in a study of T cells after yellow fever vaccination. This CDR3 is built from 18 residues. Trimming at V came to 2 bases and at J to 0 bases, leaving 10 bases not matched to a gene. CDR1 and CDR2 from the germline V gene are MNHEY and SMNVEV (reference sequence). TCRdb re-called the 5' RACE reads through MiXCR, storing one row per CDR3 protein. The sample has around 550,000 distinct CDR3 sequences; about 19% are singletons. The rearrangement uses TRBV27 and TRBJ2-1; 7 nucleotides align to TRBD1. This receptor was taken from a man between 25 and 39 years old who received the YFV17D yellow fever vaccine. This specimen consisted of PBMCs, obtained 15 days after the yellow fever booster vaccination. In DNA form, the CDR3 reads TGTGCCAGCAGTTTAGCAGAGGGGGCGAGAAGCTCCTACAATGAGCAGTTCTTC. This encodes CASSLAEGARSSYNEQFF.